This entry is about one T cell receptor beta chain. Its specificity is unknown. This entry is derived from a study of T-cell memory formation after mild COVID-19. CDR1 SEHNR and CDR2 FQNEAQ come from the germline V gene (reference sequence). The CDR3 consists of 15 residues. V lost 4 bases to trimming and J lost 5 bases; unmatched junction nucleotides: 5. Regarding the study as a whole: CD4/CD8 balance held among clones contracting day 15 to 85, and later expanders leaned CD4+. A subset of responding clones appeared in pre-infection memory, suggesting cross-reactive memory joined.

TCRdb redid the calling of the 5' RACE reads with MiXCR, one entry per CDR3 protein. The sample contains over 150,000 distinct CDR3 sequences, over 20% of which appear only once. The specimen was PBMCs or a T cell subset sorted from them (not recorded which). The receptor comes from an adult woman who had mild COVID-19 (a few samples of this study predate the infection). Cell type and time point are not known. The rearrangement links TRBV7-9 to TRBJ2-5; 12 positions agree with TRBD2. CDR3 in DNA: TGTGCCAGCAGCTCCTGGACTAGCGGGATTGAGACCCAGTACTTC. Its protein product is CASSSWTSGIETQYF.